This paragraph covers one TCR beta chain sequence. These data belong to a study of T cells expressing NK-cell markers. From the 5' RACE reads, TCRdb lists one entry per CDR3 protein and no DNA. There are a few hundred thousand distinct CDR3 sequences in the sample, with approximately 3.6% held by the top ten. This CDR3 has 14 amino acids. Germline values: CDR1 DFQATT, CDR2 SNEGSKA (reference sequence). The rearrangement links TRBV20-1 to TRBJ2-5. This TCR came from a man aged 18 to 30 in good health. The specimen was blood T cells: a sorted CD56 or NKG2C T cell subset, CD4+ or CD8+ T cells, or bulk PBMC T cells (not recorded which). This chain's CDR3 is CSAKIGRDRETQYF.